This passage covers 8 T cell receptor beta chains from one sample sequenced in a study of blood T cell repertoires in COVID-19. Clones were read by immunoSEQ multiplex PCR, and TCRdb kept only the in-frame ones, dropping some. The table includes 90,000 to 100,000 clones, over 70% detected once. Sequenced sample: peripheral blood. These receptors all come from a woman aged 80 or over with acute or convalescent COVID-19.

This sequence joins TRBV7-9 and TRBJ1-4; D unclear. V was clipped by 0 bases and J by 8 bases, with 10 bases between them. Germline CDR1 reads SEHNR; CDR2 reads FQNEAQ (reference sequence). The CDR3 spans 14 residues. The CDR3 region has the DNA TGTGCCAGCAGCTTAGCGAGACAACGGGAAAAACTGTTTTTT. Amino acid sequence: CASSLARQREKLFF.

The chain recombines TRBV24-1 with TRBJ2-4; D possibly corresponds to TRBD2 (5 bases). The CDR3 totals 15 residues. Trimming cost V 2 bases and J 3 bases, with 10 bases left between them. The germline gives CDR1 KGHDR, CDR2 SFDVKD. DNA for the CDR3: TGTGCCACCAGTGATTCCCGAGGGAGCAAAAACATTCAGTACTTC. Translating it yields CATSDSRGSKNIQYF.

The V call is TRBV7-8, the J call TRBJ1-1, with a possible D match to TRBD1 (6 bases). The CDR3 is 16 amino acids. Germline CDR1 and CDR2: SGHVS and FQNEAQ. With 4 bases removed from V and 0 bases from J, the gap between germline ends came to 15 bases. Here the CDR3 reads CASSSLRGTMNTEAFF. The CDR3 region has the DNA TGTGCCAGCAGCTCCCTTAGGGGGACCATGAACACTGAAGCTTTCTTT.

The V gene is TRBV27, the J gene TRBJ1-5, with 7 bases aligning to TRBD1. Germline lookup yields CDR1 MNHEY and CDR2 SMNVEV (reference sequence). This CDR3 is 16 amino acids long. J gave up 4 bases and V 6 bases, and 12 bases lay outside the gene matches. Written as DNA, the CDR3 is TGTGCCAGCAGCCCGGACAGGAGAGCGCGGAATCAGCCCCAGCATTTT. Translated, it gives CASSPDRRARNQPQHF.

This clone was found a few times. The genes are TRBV2 and TRBJ2-7; unclear D gene. The CDR3 is made up of 13 amino acids. V shed 7 bases and J shed 3 bases, with 13 bases lying between them. Germline values: CDR1 SNHLY, CDR2 FYNNEI. The CDR3 DNA sequence: TGTGCCAGCACATTTACGGCAGGCTACGAGCAGTACGTC. Translated, it gives CASTFTAGYEQYV.

The chain employs TRBV5-5 and TRBJ2-3, with D possibly matching TRBD1 (6 bases). This CDR3 comprises 14 residues. Germline assignment: CDR1 SGHKS and CDR2 YYEKEE (reference sequence). V was shortened by 1 base and J by 5 bases, with 11 bases between the two germline ends. The CDR3 nucleotides read TGTGCCAGCAGCTTGTGGCAGGGGCAAGATACGCAGTATTTT. It specifies CASSLWQGQDTQYF. Complete variable domain (other parts from reference TRBV5-5 and TRBJ2-3): DAGVTQSPTHLIKTRGQQVTLRCSPISGHKSVSWYQQVLGQGPQFIFQYYEKEERGRGNFPDRFSARQFPNYSSELNVNALLLGDSALYLCASSLWQGQDTQYFGPGTRLTVL.

V and J are TRBV5-6 and TRBJ2-1; no definite D call. V lost 5 bases and J 3 bases, leaving 12 bases between the germline ends. The CDR3 runs to 14 residues. Germline-derived CDR1 and CDR2 are SGHDT and YYEEEE. CDR3 sequence: CASSGPSFYNEQFF. CDR3 in DNA: TGTGCCAGCAGTGGGCCCTCCTTCTACAATGAGCAGTTCTTC.

The J gene is TRBJ1-2, the V gene TRBV5-5; tentative D call: TRBD1 (6 bases). Trimming removed 4 bases from V and 1 base from J, with 17 bases in between. The CDR3 consists of 16 residues. Germline values: CDR1 SGHKS, CDR2 YYEKEE (reference sequence). The CDR3 protein is CASSTGRGAINYGYTF. The CDR3 region has the DNA TGTGCCAGCAGCACTGGACGGGGGGCAATTAACTATGGCTACACCTTC.